Sequencing of this TCR beta chain was carried out in a study of CD8 T cells in Susac syndrome (dated by TCRdb to the late 2010s). Study-wide context: The study used repertoire sequencing to test whether antigen drove CD8+ T cell activation and differentiation in Susac syndrome.

The paper's findings and limits, for the study overall: The study acknowledged that relatively few individuals were included in the TCR sequencing and HLA analysis.

RNA was extracted using the RNeasy kit, and roughly 0.45 to 1 ug of the RNA was reverse transcribed with random hexamers. The immunoSEQ multiplex PCR assay, covering 54 Vbeta and 13 Jbeta segments, was used to amplify TCR beta CDR3 regions. PCR amplification bias was corrected by using a synthetic template baseline for primer optimization and computational correction. The authors' analysis ran thus. Only productive sequences were kept, with reads annotated to V, D and J genes according to IMGT and analyzed in immunoSEQ Analyzer. Clonality was computed as one minus Shannon entropy normalized by log2 of the number of productive unique sequences. Public and private clones were assessed among the 100 most prevalent clones of each patient and control. A clone was defined as Susac-specific if it was absent from the healthy and MS cohorts, from roughly 990 published viral clones and from other ImmuneACCESS disease sequences. Clones were called with MiXCR by TCRdb after fastp trimmed the public reads at Q25, and only in-frame beta chains were retained. Each CDR3 protein gets just one entry, which takes the most common genes and DNA from the rows behind it. The V and J calls were not made by the authors but by TCRdb's processing. The sample includes approximately 150,000 distinct CDR3 sequences, with roughly 94% observed a single time. The ten largest clones capture 0.07% to 0.1% of the sample.

In the germline V gene, CDR1 corresponds to SQVTM and CDR2 to ANQGSEA. A distance of 7 bases separates the germline ends of V and J, which lose 4 bases and 1 base respectively. The cysteine opens and the phenylalanine closes a CDR3 of 12 amino acids. Only the CDR3 part of the read is kept: 36 bases, read in frame from the first base. Peripheral blood CD8+ and CD4+ T cells from healthy donors, Susac syndrome patients and multiple sclerosis patients were profiled by high-throughput TCR beta sequencing. Healthy donors were included as age- and sex-matched controls. Bulk CD8+ and CD4+ T cells were purified by magnetic negative isolation, while CD8+ TEMRA cells were enriched using FACS. Blood was collected in EDTA tubes and processed within 24 hours, with PBMCs isolated through density gradient centrifugation. PBMCs intended for TCR sequencing were cryopreserved in liquid nitrogen and were subsequently thawed in a 37 degrees C water bath. The sorted or isolated CD4+, CD8+ and CD8+ TEMRA cells reached a purity of at least 90%.

Of note for this clonotype: Its antigen remains undetermined. Base qualities are not provided; no much larger clone lies one nucleotide away.

The sequence was obtained from a human donor in good health. The rearrangement joined TRBV29-1 to TRBJ2-5, with TRBD2 tentatively as D gene (5 bases match). Sequenced: CD4+ T cells from PBMCs. The nucleotide sequence is given as TGCAGCGTTGGGCGGGCCCAAGAGACCCAGTACTTC. This gives the protein CSVGRAQETQYF.